A selection of T cell receptor beta chains follows, all from one sample in a study of T-cell reconstitution after alpha-beta-depleted transplantation in children. TCRdb reanalysed the PCR reads using MiXCR and keeps one entry per CDR3 protein. The table has 250,000 to 400,000 distinct CDR3 sequences, more than 20% seen once. The sequences come from PBMCs, mostly from graft donor cells, collected 180 days after TCRalphabeta/CD19-depleted stem cell transplant. The receptors were sampled from a male patient under 18 who had a stem cell transplant for acute lymphoblastic leukemia, so the T cells may come from the graft donor. The CDR3 runs from the conserved cysteine through the conserved F or W. The D gene is left open where the match is weak. Only some rows state a clone size, as once, few, many or a class for expanded clones.

D gene	CDR3 length	V gene	J gene	clone size	CDR3 protein	CDR3 DNA
NA	15	TRBV7-9	TRBJ2-7	few	CASSLADRLAYEQYF	TGTGCCAGCAGCTTAGCCGATAGACTAGCCTACGAGCAGTACTTC
TRBD1	14	TRBV27	TRBJ2-2	NA	CASSHRGNTGELFF	TGTGCCAGCAGTCACAGGGGGAACACCGGGGAGCTGTTTTTT
NA	12	TRBV24-1	TRBJ2-1	NA	CATSEKGHEQFF	TGTGCCACCAGTGAAAAGGGCCATGAGCAGTTCTTC
TRBD2	19	TRBV24-1	TRBJ2-5	NA	CATSSPLTSGLPFQETQYF	TGTGCCACCAGTTCCCCCCTGACTAGCGGGCTTCCATTCCAAGAGACCCAGTACTTC
TRBD2	16	TRBV7-6	TRBJ2-3	few	CASNIPREGSTDTQYF	TGTGCCAGCAACATTCCCCGGGAGGGCAGCACAGATACGCAGTATTTT
TRBD2	16	TRBV5-5	TRBJ2-5	few	CASSLAVAGDWETQYF	TGTGCCAGCAGCTTGGCCGTAGCGGGAGACTGGGAGACCCAGTACTTC
TRBD2	16	TRBV18	TRBJ2-5	NA	CASSPLPSGREETQYF	TGTGCCAGCTCACCACTCCCTAGCGGGAGGGAAGAGACCCAGTACTTC
TRBD1	16	TRBV7-6	TRBJ2-4	few	CASSLGQGFAKNIQYF	TGTGCCAGCAGCTTAGGACAGGGGTTCGCCAAAAACATTCAGTACTTC
NA	15	TRBV20-1	TRBJ2-2	few	CSAIGGKEDTGELFF	TGCAGTGCTATCGGGGGCAAGGAGGACACCGGGGAGCTGTTTTTT
NA	14	TRBV7-3	TRBJ2-7	NA	CASSFSRRDHEQYF	TGTGCCAGCAGCTTTTCGCGCAGGGATCACGAGCAGTACTTC
TRBD1	14	TRBV27	TRBJ2-7	few	CASSYGTGWYEQYF	TGTGCCAGCAGCTATGGGACAGGGTGGTACGAGCAGTACTTC
TRBD2	18	TRBV3-1	TRBJ2-1	few	CASSQGLLAGPKYNEQFF	TGTGCCAGCAGCCAAGGTTTACTAGCGGGACCTAAGTACAATGAGCAGTTCTTC
NA	14	TRBV7-6	TRBJ2-7	few	CASSPDMNGYEQYF	TGTGCCAGCAGCCCGGACATGAACGGCTACGAGCAGTACTTC
NA	14	TRBV3-1	TRBJ2-7	NA	CASSQAGFGYEQYF	TGTGCCAGCAGCCAGGCAGGGTTTGGCTACGAGCAGTACTTC
NA	13	TRBV2	TRBJ2-5	NA	CASSGRIQETQYF	TGTGCCAGCAGTGGTCGGATCCAAGAGACCCAGTACTTC
TRBD2	15	TRBV7-9	TRBJ2-1	NA	CASSSSGSPGNEQFF	TGTGCCAGCAGCTCCAGCGGGAGTCCTGGGAATGAGCAGTTCTTC
NA	14	TRBV5-1	TRBJ2-7	NA	CASSLARISYEQYF	TGCGCCAGCAGCTTGGCCCGGATTTCCTACGAGCAGTACTTC
TRBD1	16	TRBV10-1	TRBJ2-5	NA	CASSAEGTGQQETQYF	TGCGCCAGCAGTGCTGAGGGGACAGGGCAACAAGAGACCCAGTACTTC
NA	14	TRBV12-3/TRBV12-4	TRBJ2-6	NA	CASSIASGANVLTF	TGTGCCAGCAGCATAGCATCTGGGGCCAACGTCCTGACTTTC
NA	18	TRBV3-1	TRBJ2-1	once	CASSQDVTSWRSSNEQFF	TGTGCCAGCAGCCAAGATGTGACCTCCTGGCGATCATCCAATGAGCAGTTCTTC
NA	13	TRBV7-8	TRBJ1-1	many	CASSLGGGAEAFF	TGTGCCAGCAGCTTGGGCGGGGGGGCTGAAGCTTTCTTT
NA	14	TRBV12-3/TRBV12-4	TRBJ2-7	few	CASSLWASTYEQYF	TGTGCCAGCAGTTTATGGGCCAGTACCTACGAGCAGTACTTC
TRBD2	14	TRBV9	TRBJ2-7	once	CASSVEPSGSEQYF	TGTGCCAGCAGCGTAGAGCCTAGCGGGAGCGAGCAGTACTTC
TRBD2	18	TRBV15	TRBJ2-5	NA	CATSRDSLAGGNQETQYF	TGTGCCACCAGCAGAGATTCACTAGCGGGAGGTAACCAAGAGACCCAGTACTTC
NA	11	TRBV20-1	TRBJ2-1	once	CSAGVGNEQFF	TGCAGTGCTGGAGTTGGCAATGAGCAGTTCTTC
TRBD2	16	TRBV5-5	TRBJ2-5	many	CASSSRLAGAQETQYF	TGTGCCAGCAGCTCCCGACTAGCGGGGGCCCAAGAGACCCAGTACTTC
TRBD1	13	TRBV12-3/TRBV12-4	TRBJ1-6	once	CASSRQGDSPLHF	TGTGCCAGCAGTCGACAGGGCGATTCACCCCTCCACTTT
NA	14	TRBV11-2	TRBJ2-5	NA	CASSLVAAQETQYF	TGTGCCAGCAGCTTAGTGGCGGCTCAAGAGACCCAGTACTTC
NA	16	TRBV15	TRBJ2-7	NA	CATSRGLEGAINEQYF	TGTGCCACCAGCAGAGGGTTGGAGGGGGCAATCAACGAGCAGTACTTC
NA	11	TRBV12-3/TRBV12-4	TRBJ1-5	NA	CASSASNAQHF	TGTGCCAGCAGTGCCAGTAACGCCCAGCATTTT
NA	15	TRBV7-8	TRBJ1-5	NA	CASGDTNQDNQPQHF	TGTGCCAGCGGGGACACAAATCAGGACAATCAGCCCCAGCATTTT
NA	13	TRBV27	TRBJ1-1	NA	CASSLKSYAEAFF	TGTGCCAGCAGTTTGAAGTCGTACGCTGAAGCTTTCTTT
NA	13	TRBV15	TRBJ2-7	NA	CATSSAGPYEQYF	TGTGCCACCAGCTCCGCAGGGCCCTACGAGCAGTACTTC
NA	13	TRBV6-5	TRBJ1-2	few	CASTLRTPYGYTF	TGTGCCAGCACGTTACGGACACCTTATGGCTACACCTTC
NA	14	TRBV5-6	TRBJ1-1	NA	CASSLVGYRTEAFF	TGTGCCAGCAGCTTGGTCGGTTATAGGACTGAAGCTTTCTTT
NA	15	TRBV10-3	TRBJ2-1	NA	CAISQKGPSYNEQFF	TGTGCCATCAGTCAGAAGGGACCTTCCTACAATGAGCAGTTCTTC
TRBD1	15	TRBV29-1	TRBJ2-1	NA	CSVGRDRGLYNEQFF	TGCAGCGTTGGACGCGACAGGGGTCTTTACAATGAGCAGTTCTTC
NA	18	TRBV11-1	TRBJ2-6	few	CASSLAVIGGSGANVLTF	TGTGCCAGCAGCTTAGCGGTGATTGGGGGCTCTGGGGCCAACGTCCTGACTTTC
NA	11	TRBV24-1	TRBJ2-1	NA	CATSDSRKQFF	TGTGCCACCAGTGATTCTAGGAAGCAGTTCTTC
NA	16	TRBV5-1	TRBJ1-2	few	CASSPRRRGGNYGYTF	TGCGCCAGCAGCCCCCGCCGGAGGGGAGGGAACTATGGCTACACCTTC
NA	16	TRBV5-1	TRBJ2-1	many	CASSLAGRRPYNEQFF	TGCGCCAGCAGCTTGGCGGGGCGGAGACCCTACAATGAGCAGTTCTTC
TRBD2	17	TRBV18	TRBJ2-1	NA	CASSPFPSGTGYNEQFF	TGTGCCAGCTCACCATTTCCTAGCGGGACGGGCTACAATGAGCAGTTCTTC
NA	15	TRBV6-5	TRBJ1-2	NA	CASSYGHRTPYGYTF	TGTGCCAGCAGCTACGGACACAGAACCCCCTATGGCTACACCTTC
TRBD2	16	TRBV7-3	TRBJ2-3	few	CASSLGLAGVSDTQYF	TGTGCCAGCAGCCTCGGACTAGCGGGAGTTTCAGATACGCAGTATTTT
TRBD2	19	TRBV15	TRBJ2-4	few	CATSSPGTSGRYTKNIQYF	TGTGCCACCAGCAGCCCCGGGACTAGCGGGCGATACACCAAAAACATTCAGTACTTC
NA	15	TRBV5-1	TRBJ2-7	NA	CASSPKSGYNYEQYF	TGCGCCAGCAGCCCGAAATCGGGCTATAACTACGAGCAGTACTTC
TRBD1	15	TRBV20-1	TRBJ1-5	many	CSARVRRTGPRPQHF	TGCAGTGCTAGAGTGAGAAGGACAGGCCCCAGGCCCCAGCATTTT
TRBD1	13	TRBV6-2/TRBV6-3	TRBJ1-1	NA	CASKKTGGPEAFF	TGTGCCAGCAAAAAAACAGGGGGCCCTGAAGCTTTCTTT